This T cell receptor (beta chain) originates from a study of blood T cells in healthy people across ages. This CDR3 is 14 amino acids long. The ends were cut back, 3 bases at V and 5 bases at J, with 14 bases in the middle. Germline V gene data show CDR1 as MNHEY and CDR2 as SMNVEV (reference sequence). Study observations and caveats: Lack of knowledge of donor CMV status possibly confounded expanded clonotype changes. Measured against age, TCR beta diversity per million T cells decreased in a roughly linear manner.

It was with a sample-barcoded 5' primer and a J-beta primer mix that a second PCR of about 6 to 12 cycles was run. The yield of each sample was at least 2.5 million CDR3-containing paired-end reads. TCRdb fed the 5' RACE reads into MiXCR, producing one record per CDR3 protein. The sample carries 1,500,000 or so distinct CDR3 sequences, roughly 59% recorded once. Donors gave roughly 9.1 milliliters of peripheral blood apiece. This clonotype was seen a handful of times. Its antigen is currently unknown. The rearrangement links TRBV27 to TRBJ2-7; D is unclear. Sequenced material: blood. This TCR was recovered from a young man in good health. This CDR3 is CASSLVPLLDEQYF. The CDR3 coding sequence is TGTGCCAGCAGTTTGGTTCCCCTTTTAGACGAGCAGTACTTC.